A selection of T cell receptor beta chains follows, all from one sample in a study of CD8 T cells in ankylosing spondylitis. TCRdb recomputed calls from the 5' RACE reads with MiXCR, one row per CDR3 protein. The data show over 600,000 distinct CDR3 sequences, with around 20% seen just once and about 19% held by the top ten. Sequencing was performed on blood, either unsorted or a sorted T cell fraction (not recorded which). These receptors were obtained from a male donor with ankylosing spondylitis. Each CDR3 is given with its conserved first and last residue. The order of the fields is CDR3 protein, V gene, CDR3 length, D gene. A D gene is named only where the DNA matches it firmly.

CDR3 protein: CASSPGQRTNTQYF
V gene: TRBV11-1
CDR3 length: 14
D gene: TRBD1

CDR3 protein: CASSPRTTAEAFF
V gene: TRBV12-3/TRBV12-4
CDR3 length: 13
D gene: .

CDR3 protein: CASSQVLQGRYNEQFF
V gene: TRBV4-1
CDR3 length: 16
D gene: .

CDR3 protein: CASSRTTGASTDTQYF
V gene: TRBV18
CDR3 length: 16
D gene: TRBD1

CDR3 protein: CASSYIRTGGSYGYTF
V gene: TRBV6-5
CDR3 length: 16
D gene: TRBD1

CDR3 protein: CASSADRTYGYTF
V gene: TRBV4-3
CDR3 length: 13
D gene: TRBD1

CDR3 protein: CASSRGVGLAGTEQFF
V gene: TRBV27
CDR3 length: 16
D gene: TRBD2

CDR3 protein: CASSLWLGDHEQYF
V gene: TRBV7-6
CDR3 length: 14
D gene: .

CDR3 protein: CSVERGGNYGYTF
V gene: TRBV29-1
CDR3 length: 13
D gene: .

CDR3 protein: CASSSREGRNTEAFF
V gene: TRBV18
CDR3 length: 15
D gene: .

CDR3 protein: CASSPSGGTKFDTQYF
V gene: TRBV28
CDR3 length: 16
D gene: TRBD2

CDR3 protein: CASSSHSPGNTEAFF
V gene: TRBV28
CDR3 length: 15
D gene: .

CDR3 protein: CASSYNQYEQYF
V gene: TRBV12-3/TRBV12-4
CDR3 length: 12
D gene: .

CDR3 protein: CATSDSEGQGGMNTEAFF
V gene: TRBV24-1
CDR3 length: 18
D gene: .

CDR3 protein: CASSSAGAVNTEAFF
V gene: TRBV28
CDR3 length: 15
D gene: .

CDR3 protein: CSARVHEAGVREQYF
V gene: TRBV20-1
CDR3 length: 15
D gene: TRBD2

CDR3 protein: CASSDSQVSSSGANVLTF
V gene: TRBV6-4
CDR3 length: 18
D gene: .

CDR3 protein: CASSPEGLADSTDTQYF
V gene: TRBV7-9
CDR3 length: 17
D gene: TRBD2

CDR3 protein: CASSFHGHYNSPLHF
V gene: TRBV11-2
CDR3 length: 15
D gene: .

CDR3 protein: CASSHFGEQYF
V gene: TRBV12-3/TRBV12-4
CDR3 length: 11
D gene: .

CDR3 protein: CASSEAHTGELFF
V gene: TRBV9
CDR3 length: 13
D gene: .

CDR3 protein: CSARRGLVTNEQFF
V gene: TRBV20-1
CDR3 length: 14
D gene: TRBD2

CDR3 protein: CSARDLMEQRQPQHF
V gene: TRBV20-1
CDR3 length: 15
D gene: .

CDR3 protein: CASSLGLAGGGNEQFF
V gene: TRBV11-2
CDR3 length: 16
D gene: TRBD2

CDR3 protein: CASSFRRRDNVLGANVLTF
V gene: TRBV5-1
CDR3 length: 19
D gene: .

CDR3 protein: CASSNQGANTEAFF
V gene: TRBV28
CDR3 length: 14
D gene: TRBD1

CDR3 protein: CASSFYASSYEQYF
V gene: TRBV7-8
CDR3 length: 14
D gene: .

CDR3 protein: CATSRAAGGGSEQFF
V gene: TRBV24-1
CDR3 length: 15
D gene: .

CDR3 protein: CASSLSLGLVGYEQYF
V gene: TRBV27
CDR3 length: 16
D gene: TRBD2

CDR3 protein: CASSLGQTQYNEQFF
V gene: TRBV2
CDR3 length: 15
D gene: .

CDR3 protein: CASSEGWTGGRGANVLTF
V gene: TRBV6-1
CDR3 length: 18
D gene: TRBD1